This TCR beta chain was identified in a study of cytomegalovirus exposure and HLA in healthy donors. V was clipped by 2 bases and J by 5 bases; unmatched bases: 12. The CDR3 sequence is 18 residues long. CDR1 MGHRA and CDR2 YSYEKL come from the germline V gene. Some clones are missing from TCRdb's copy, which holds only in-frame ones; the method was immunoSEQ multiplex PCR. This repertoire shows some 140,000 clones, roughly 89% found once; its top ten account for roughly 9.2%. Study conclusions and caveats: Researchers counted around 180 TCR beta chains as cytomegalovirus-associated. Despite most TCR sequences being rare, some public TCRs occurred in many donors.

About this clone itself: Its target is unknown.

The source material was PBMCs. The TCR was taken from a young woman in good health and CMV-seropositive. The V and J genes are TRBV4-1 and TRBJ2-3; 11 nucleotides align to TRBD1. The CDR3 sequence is CASSQFPRDRGFGDTQYF. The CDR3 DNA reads TGCGCCAGCAGCCAATTCCCTCGGGACAGGGGGTTCGGAGATACGCAGTATTTT.